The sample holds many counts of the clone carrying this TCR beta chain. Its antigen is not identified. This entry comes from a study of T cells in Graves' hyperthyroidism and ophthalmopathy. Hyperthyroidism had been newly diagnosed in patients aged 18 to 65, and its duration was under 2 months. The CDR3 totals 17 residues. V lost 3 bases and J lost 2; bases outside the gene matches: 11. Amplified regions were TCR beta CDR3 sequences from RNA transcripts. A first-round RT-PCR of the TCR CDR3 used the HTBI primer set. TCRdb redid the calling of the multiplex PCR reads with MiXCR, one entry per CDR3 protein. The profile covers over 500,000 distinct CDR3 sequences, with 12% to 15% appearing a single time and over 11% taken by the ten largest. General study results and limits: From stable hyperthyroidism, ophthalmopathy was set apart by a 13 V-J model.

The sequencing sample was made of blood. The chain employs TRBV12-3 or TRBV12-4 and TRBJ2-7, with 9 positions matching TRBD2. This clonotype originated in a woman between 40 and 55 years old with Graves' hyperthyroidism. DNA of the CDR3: TGTGCCAGCAGTTTCGGTAGCGGGAGTGCGGGGACCTACGAGCAGTACTTC. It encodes CASSFGSGSAGTYEQYF.